The source of this T cell receptor (beta chain) is a study of Ad26.COV2.S vaccination and SARS-CoV-2 variants. The study, taken as a whole, reports: Non-spike TCR breadth was similar in vaccine and placebo recipients.

On this clone itself: Its specificity is not known.

This sample's treatment: some 20 received Ad26.COV2.S at low or high dose, single or two shots; 5 received placebo; per-sample allocation not given. Repertoires come from day 63 after the first vaccine or placebo injection. This person who donated was an adult of 18-55 years in Boston. Here immunoSEQ multiplex PCR was the method, and the copy in TCRdb shows in-frame clones only, minus some. The data contain about 350,000 clones, about 88% of them singletons. The sequencing here drew on peripheral blood, taken in a trial of Ad26.COV2.S vaccine versus placebo. The TCR was taken from a person aged 18-65 years who received the Ad26.COV2.S COVID-19 vaccine or a placebo.

In DNA form, the CDR3 reads TGTGCCAGCTCACCACGGTCCCAAGAGACCCAGTACTTC. Its translation is CASSPRSQETQYF. The V and J genes are TRBV18 and TRBJ2-5; D remains unclear. This CDR3 is 13 amino acids long. Between the trimmed V and J ends, which lost 1 base and 1 base, there was a span of 4 bases. Germline CDR1 KGHSH, CDR2 LQKENI.